A selection of T cell receptor beta chains follows, all from one sample in a study of shared clonotypes between healthy human individuals. Profiled with immunoSEQ multiplex PCR; TCRdb holds only in-frame clones, not every one. The data show 2.3 million or so clones, approximately 93% seen once. Sequencing input: naive CD4+ T cells from PBMCs. Every receptor here comes from a man aged 18 to 30 in good health. Some clones in this sample may be carry-over from other donors' samples. Each CDR3 is given with its conserved first and last residue. D genes are given only for firm matches. Only some rows state a clone size, as once, few, many or a class for expanded clones.

TRBJ2-7 TRBV6-1 . . TGTGCCAGCAGTGAGGAAGGTAAGTACGAGCAGTACTTC CASSEEGKYEQYF
TRBJ2-2 TRBV27 TRBD1 . TGTGCCAGCAGCCAACAGGGGGCGCGGAACACCGGGGAGCTGTTTTTT CASSQQGARNTGELFF
TRBJ2-1 TRBV11-3 . . TGTGCCAGCAGCTTAGAGAGGGCCACTGAGCAGTTCTTC CASSLERATEQFF
TRBJ2-7 TRBV6-1 . . TGTGCCAGCCGGGGGGCTCGACAGTACTTC CASRGARQYF
TRBJ1-2 TRBV29-1 . once TGCAGCGTTGGCCGGGACGATGGCTACACCTTC CSVGRDDGYTF
TRBJ2-5 TRBV10-2 TRBD1 . TGCGCCAGCAGCACCGGGACAGGGCGGTTAGAGACCCAGTACTTC CASSTGTGRLETQYF
TRBJ2-7 TRBV15 . . TGTGCCACCAGCAGCGGTAGGGAGAGGGAGCAGTACTTC CATSSGREREQYF
TRBJ1-2 TRBV6-6 TRBD1 once TGTGCCAGCAGGGGACAGGGATTGTATGGCTACACCTTC CASRGQGLYGYTF
TRBJ1-2 TRBV5-1 . . TGCGCCAGCAGCTTGGGGGGAGGCTACACCTTC CASSLGGGYTF
TRBJ2-2 TRBV5-1 TRBD1 . TGCGCCAGCAGCCTTAGCCGACCGGGACAGGGGAGCACCGGGGAGCTGTTTTTT CASSLSRPGQGSTGELFF
TRBJ1-1 TRBV20-1 . . TGCAGTGCTGAGGAGAACACTGAAGCTTTCTTT CSAEENTEAFF
TRBJ1-5 TRBV27 . . TGTGCCAGCAGTCCTTTGGAGGGTTCGGTTCCCCAGCATTTT CASSPLEGSVPQHF
TRBJ2-7 TRBV9 TRBD1 . TGTGCCAGCAGCATCGGGACAGACTTACCCTACGAGCAGTACTTC CASSIGTDLPYEQYF
TRBJ2-7 TRBV10-3 . . TGTGCCATCAGTGAGCGGGGAGCCTACGAGCAGTACTTC CAISERGAYEQYF
TRBJ1-1 TRBV7-2 . . TGTGCCAGCAGCTTACTGGGCGCGAACACTGAAGCTTTCTTT CASSLLGANTEAFF
TRBJ2-2 TRBV7-3 . . TGTGCCAGCAGCTTAGCGGCTGCCGGGGAGCTGTTTTTT CASSLAAAGELFF
TRBJ1-2 TRBV5-6 . few TGTGCCAGCAGTTCCTCGAGAGTAGGCTACACCTTC CASSSSRVGYTF
TRBJ2-7 TRBV29-1 TRBD1 . TGCAGCGTTAAACAGGGGTTAGCCTACGAGCAGTACTTC CSVKQGLAYEQYF
TRBJ2-1 TRBV6-4 TRBD2 . TGTGCCAGCAGTGAGTTTGCGGGAGTTTGGTCCTACAATGAGCAGTTCTTC CASSEFAGVWSYNEQFF
TRBJ2-1 TRBV29-1 . . TGCAGCGTTCCCATCAGGGGTAATGAGCAGTTCTTC CSVPIRGNEQFF
TRBJ2-4 TRBV28 . . TGTGCCAGCAGTGGTAGCGGCGCCAAAAGCATTCAGTACTTC CASSGSGAKSIQYF
TRBJ2-3 TRBV5-1 . . TGCGCCAGCAGGGAGGTAGGCACAGATACGCAGTATTTT CASREVGTDTQYF
TRBJ1-4 TRBV28 . once TGTGCCAGCAGCTCCTCCGGGGGGGGTCGCGAAAAACTGTTTTTT CASSSSGGGREKLFF
TRBJ2-1 TRBV10-3 TRBD2 . TGTGCCATCAGGGCACTAGCGGGAGGACCTAATGAGCAGTTCTTC CAIRALAGGPNEQFF
TRBJ1-1 TRBV7-3 . . TGTGCCAGCAGCCCCCGGGACGGCGAAGCTTTCTTT CASSPRDGEAFF
TRBJ2-1 TRBV5-1 TRBD2 . TGCGCCAGCAGCGGAGCACCGGGAGGCCTCTCCTACAATGAGCAGTTCTTC CASSGAPGGLSYNEQFF
TRBJ2-3 TRBV10-1 . . TGCGCCAGCAGTACGCAGTATTTT CASSTQYF
TRBJ1-5 TRBV5-1 . . TGCGCCAGCACCGTGGACGGCAATCAGCCCCAGCATTTT CASTVDGNQPQHF